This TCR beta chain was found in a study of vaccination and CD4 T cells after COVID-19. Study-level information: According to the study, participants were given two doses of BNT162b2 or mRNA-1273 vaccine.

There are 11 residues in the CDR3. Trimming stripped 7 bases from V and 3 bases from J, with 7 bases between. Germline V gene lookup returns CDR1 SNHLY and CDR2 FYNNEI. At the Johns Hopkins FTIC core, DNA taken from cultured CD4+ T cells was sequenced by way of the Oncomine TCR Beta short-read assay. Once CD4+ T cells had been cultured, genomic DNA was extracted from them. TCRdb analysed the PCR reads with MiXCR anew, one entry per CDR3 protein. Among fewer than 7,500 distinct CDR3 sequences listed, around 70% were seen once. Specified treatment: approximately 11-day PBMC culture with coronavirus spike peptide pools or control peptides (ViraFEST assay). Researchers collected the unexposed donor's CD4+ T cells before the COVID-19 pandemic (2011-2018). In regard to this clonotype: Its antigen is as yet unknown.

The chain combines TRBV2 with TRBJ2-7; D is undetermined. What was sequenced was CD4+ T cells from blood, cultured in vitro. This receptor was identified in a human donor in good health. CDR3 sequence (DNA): TGTGCCAGCACTAGGAACTACGAGCAGTACTTC. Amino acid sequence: CASTRNYEQYF.